The clone carrying this TCR beta chain was counted many times. Its matching antigen is unknown. The sample originates from a study of neurological immune-mediated disorders. Notes on the study in general: HTLV-1-associated myelopathy displayed the greatest TCR clonal expansion, and multiple sclerosis exhibited the smallest, lower than that of healthy controls.

The V gene's germline CDR1 is DFQATT and CDR2 SNEGSKA (reference sequence). The CDR3 is 15 residues long. V was clipped by 5 bases and J by 0 bases; unmatched bases: 7. cDNA synthesis was performed by 5'RACE with 10-nucleotide random UMIs. Sequencing of 15-18 subjects in each run yielded over 200 million TCR-beta sequences. TCRdb itself ran the 5' RACE reads through MiXCR, one entry per CDR3 protein. The data show roughly 30,000 distinct CDR3 sequences, with approximately 6.6% seen just once and more than 8.5% held by the top ten. The chain links TRBV20-1 to TRBJ1-3; 7 bases match TRBD1. The clonotype originates from a woman in her fifties or sixties in good health. The sequenced sample consisted of PBMCs. CDR3 in amino acids: CSARETGSSGNTIYF. DNA of the CDR3: TGCAGTGCTCGGGAGACAGGGTCCTCTGGAAACACCATATATTTT.